Presented here are 32 T cell receptor beta chains from one specimen sequenced in a study of early T cells in non-severe SARS-CoV-2 infection. TCRdb called the 5' RACE reads again in MiXCR, with one record for every CDR3 protein. The repertoire includes about 71,000 distinct CDR3 sequences, around 12% of them detected once, and roughly 2.5% sits in the top ten. The input for sequencing was whole blood, taken at baseline. The receptors shown here come from an adult who was a healthcare worker with PCR-confirmed SARS-CoV-2 infection or an uninfected control (not recorded which).

At least ten counts were recorded for this clonotype. The chain links TRBV27 to TRBJ1-1; a possible D gene is TRBD1 (6 bases). Germline V gene sequence: CDR1 MNHEY, CDR2 SMNVEV (reference sequence). V lost 7 bases to trimming and J lost 1 base, with 13 bases between them. CDR3 length equals 14 residues. The chain's CDR3 is CASNPQGRNTEAFF. CDR3 nucleotides: TGTGCCAGCAATCCGCAGGGGAGGAACACTGAAGCTTTCTTT.

This clonotype has only a few counts. The genes are TRBV6-6 and TRBJ2-5; 7 nucleotides agree with TRBD1. The germline CDR1 and CDR2 sequences are MNHNY and SVGAGI (reference sequence). V shed 4 bases, J shed 2 bases, and the junction held 10 bases outside the gene matches. The CDR3 is 16 residues long. The CDR3 nucleotides are TGTGCCAGCAGTTCCCGATCCGACAGGGAACAAGAGACCCAGTACTTC. Translating it yields CASSSRSDREQETQYF.

A few counts support this clonotype. The junction differs from germline at one of its ends, possibly a read error. The chain has TRBV7-2 and TRBJ1-1; tentatively, D is TRBD1 (5 bases). There are 15 residues in the CDR3. Germline V gene lookup returns CDR1 SGHTA and CDR2 FQGNSA. The chain's CDR3 is CASSSSRGGGTEVFF. CDR3 in DNA: TGTGCCAGCAGCTCCTCCCGGGGTGGGGGGACTGAAGTTTTCTTT.

V is TRBV18 and J is TRBJ2-6; D remains ambiguous. Per germline, CDR1 KGHSH and CDR2 LQKENI. CDR3 length: 14 amino acids. The V gene lost 3 bases and the J gene lost 2 bases, with 5 bases spanning the gap. CDR3 protein: CASSPFAGANVLTF. The CDR3 DNA sequence: TGTGCCAGCTCACCTTTCGCTGGGGCCAACGTCCTGACTTTC.

CDR3 protein: CASRPSGGAVGELFF. The CDR3 coding sequence is TGTGCCAGCAGACCGAGCGGGGGGGCCGTCGGGGAGCTGTTTTTT. The V and J genes are TRBV7-2 and TRBJ2-2; 10 nucleotides agree with TRBD2. Germline trimming cut 6 bases from V and 7 bases from J; bases unmatched to any gene: 8. The CDR3 totals 15 residues. Per the germline V gene, CDR1 is SGHTA and CDR2 is FQGNSA. The full variable domain, completed using reference TRBV7-2 and TRBJ2-2, is GAGVSQSPSNKVTEKGKDVELRCDPISGHTALYWYRQSLGQGLEFLIYFQGNSAPDKSGLPSDRFSAERTGGSVSTLTIQRTQQEDSAVYLCASRPSGGAVGELFFGEGSRLTVL.

The sample holds many counts of this clonotype. The chain links TRBV2 to TRBJ2-3, with D perhaps matching TRBD2 (7 bases). This CDR3 is 17 amino acids long. Per the germline V gene, CDR1 is SNHLY and CDR2 is FYNNEI. Trimming stripped 5 bases from V and 2 bases from J, with 20 bases between. The CDR3 protein is CASSPRGGALLTDTQYF. The CDR3 bases are TGTGCCAGCAGTCCACGAGGGGGGGCGCTACTCACAGATACGCAGTATTTT.

This chain joins TRBV5-6 and TRBJ2-2; D gene unclear. Trimming left V 2 bases short and J 0 bases short, with 11 bases between. The CDR3 is made up of 16 amino acids. In germline, CDR1 is SGHDT, CDR2 YYEEEE. The CDR3: CASSLVRVANTGELFF. Written as DNA, the CDR3 is TGTGCCAGCAGCTTAGTACGGGTCGCGAACACCGGGGAGCTGTTTTTT.

This chain's CDR3 is CASSPGGSGINEQFF. As DNA, the CDR3 is TGCGCCAGCAGCCCCGGAGGCTCAGGAATCAATGAGCAGTTCTTC. The chain links TRBV5-1 to TRBJ2-1, with a possible D match to TRBD2 (5 bases). This CDR3 region has 15 residues. Trimming cost V 4 bases and J 6 bases, with 17 bases left between them. Germline V lookup: CDR1 SGHRS, CDR2 YFSETQ.

The chain recombines TRBV5-1 with TRBJ1-4; 8 nucleotides match TRBD1. The CDR3 has 16 residues. Germline CDR1 and CDR2: SGHRS and YFSETQ. V dropped 3 bases and J dropped 0; count of bases not matched to a gene: 4. CDR3 loop: CASSWGQASTNEKLFF. The CDR3 DNA sequence: TGCGCCAGCAGCTGGGGACAGGCTTCAACTAATGAAAAACTGTTTTTT.

A few counts support this clonotype. The gene calls are TRBV29-1 and TRBJ2-1; 8 nucleotides align to TRBD1. Germline V lookup: CDR1 SQVTM, CDR2 ANQGSEA. V lost 4 bases and J lost 5; bases outside the gene matches: 1. The CDR3 contains 12 residues. This chain's CDR3 is CSVVGQDNEQFF. Here the CDR3 DNA reads TGCAGCGTTGTGGGACAGGACAATGAGCAGTTCTTC.

DNA for the CDR3: TGTGCCAGCAGTCCCCCTCCGACGGACGGAAACACCATATATTTT. This translates into CASSPPPTDGNTIYF. V usage is TRBV28 and J usage is TRBJ1-3, with D uncertain. V lost 5 bases, J lost 4 bases, and 15 bases lay in between. There are 15 residues in the CDR3. Germline values: CDR1 MDHEN, CDR2 SYDVKM.

This clonotype was observed at least ten times. This chain joins TRBV6-6 and TRBJ1-3, with 7 nucleotides matching TRBD1. V gave up 1 base and J gave up 0 bases; unmatched junction bases: 6. Looked up from germline, CDR1 is MNHNY and CDR2 is SVGAGI (reference sequence). CDR3 length equals 17 residues. CDR3 protein: CASSYLQGSGSGNTIYF. CDR3 in DNA: TGTGCCAGCAGTTACTTACAGGGGAGCGGCTCTGGAAACACCATATATTTT.

This clonotype was detected ten times or more. V usage is TRBV10-1 and J usage is TRBJ1-1; D perhaps matches TRBD1 (6 bases). The CDR3 has 16 amino acids. V lost 3 bases and J 1 base, leaving 15 bases between the germline ends. The germline CDR1 and CDR2 sequences are WNHNN and SYGVQD (reference sequence). CDR3 region: CASSDLRGLTNTEAFF. In DNA form, the CDR3 reads TGCGCCAGCAGTGATCTCCGGGGGCTCACGAACACTGAAGCTTTCTTT.

The chain carries TRBV4-1 and TRBJ2-5, with D perhaps TRBD2 (7 bases). V was pared by 1 base and J by 5 bases, with 14 bases between. This CDR3 is 15 amino acids long. CDR1 and CDR2 (germline): MGHRA, YSYEKL. Here the CDR3 reads CASSQVVGGRETQYF. DNA for the CDR3: TGCGCCAGCAGCCAAGTTGTGGGGGGGCGGGAGACCCAGTACTTC.

This chain links TRBV12-3 or TRBV12-4 with TRBJ1-5; D may be TRBD1 (5 bases). V was trimmed by 5 bases and J by 4 bases, leaving 12 bases between them. The CDR3 loop spans 14 amino acids. The CDR3, as DNA: TGTGCCAGCAGTCGCTCAGGGTCTAATCAGCCCCAGCATTTT. It codes for CASSRSGSNQPQHF.

This clonotype was recorded many times. The CDR3 loop is CASSLTLNQETQYF. In nucleotides, the CDR3 is TGTGCCAGCAGCTTAACACTGAATCAAGAGACCCAGTACTTC. The chain combines TRBV28 with TRBJ2-5, with D uncertain. The length of the CDR3 is 14 residues. The V end lost 6 bases, the J end lost 2 bases, and 13 bases lay between the germline ends. Germline CDR1 reads MDHEN; CDR2 reads SYDVKM.

This clonotype was seen many times. This CDR3 reads CATSDRLVGQGNTDTQYF. Here the CDR3 DNA reads TGTGCCACCAGTGACCGCCTGGTGGGACAGGGGAACACAGATACGCAGTATTTT. The chain employs TRBV24-1 and TRBJ2-3; TRBD1 matches at 10 bases. The CDR3 is made up of 18 amino acids. Germline CDR1 is KGHDR and CDR2 is SFDVKD. The V gene end was trimmed by 4 bases and the J gene end by 2 bases; junction bases not matched to a gene: 11.

A few counts support this clonotype. The gene calls are TRBV10-3 and TRBJ2-1, with 9 bases matching TRBD2. With 4 bases clipped from V and 7 bases from J, the junction kept 8 bases outside the gene matches. This CDR3 has 15 amino acids. Germline CDR1 is ENHRY and CDR2 is SYGVKD. This chain's CDR3 is CAISGWAGGQNEQFF. The CDR3 coding sequence is TGTGCCATCAGTGGTTGGGCGGGGGGGCAGAATGAGCAGTTCTTC.

The rearrangement uses TRBV6-5 and TRBJ2-4; possibly TRBD1 or TRBD2 for D (5 bases each). V gave up 6 bases and J gave up 0 bases, with 9 bases separating them. The CDR3 contains 14 residues. CDR1 and CDR2 from the germline V gene are MNHEY and SVGAGI. The CDR3 nucleotides are TGTGCCAGCAGGTTCGGGACAGCCAAAAACATTCAGTACTTC. Its protein is CASRFGTAKNIQYF.

The chain couples TRBV20-1 to TRBJ2-7; weak D call: TRBD2 (6 bases). The CDR3 is 13 residues long. Looked up from germline, CDR1 is DFQATT and CDR2 is SNEGSKA (reference sequence). The germline V and J ends were trimmed by 3 bases and 6 bases, with 15 bases remaining between them. The CDR3 DNA reads as TGCAGTGCTAGGAAGCCTAGCGTCGGCGAGCAGTACTTC. Translated: CSARKPSVGEQYF.

This clonotype showed up many times. The chain carries TRBV7-3 and TRBJ2-2; D call uncertain. Trimming left V 0 bases short and J 6 bases short, with 5 bases between. CDR1 is SGHTA, CDR2 FQGTGA, per germline. The CDR3 runs 13 residues. The CDR3 loop reads CASSLTRPGELFF. In DNA, the CDR3 is TGTGCCAGCAGCTTAACCCGGCCCGGGGAGCTGTTTTTT.

This clonotype has just a few counts. The rearrangement uses TRBV5-1 and TRBJ1-2; 7 nucleotides align to TRBD1. This CDR3 is 14 amino acids long. Germline CDR1 reads SGHRS; CDR2 reads YFSETQ. The ends lost 4 bases at V and 6 bases at J; junction bases unmatched: 9. The chain's CDR3 is CASSAGTDGDGYTF. In DNA form, the CDR3 reads TGCGCCAGCAGCGCCGGGACAGACGGCGATGGCTACACCTTC.

J is TRBJ2-7 and V is TRBV6-5, with 10 bases matching TRBD1. Germline values: CDR1 MNHEY, CDR2 SVGAGI. The CDR3 extends over 16 amino acids. V was clipped by 5 bases and J by 7 bases; unmatched bases: 14. The CDR3 DNA is TGTGCCAGCAGTCGGGGGTCGGGACAGGGGTCGAGGGAGCAGTACTTC. Protein: CASSRGSGQGSREQYF.

The table lists this clonotype with a count of one. The junction departs from the called germline gene at one end, perhaps through a read error. The V gene is TRBV7-3, the J gene TRBJ2-1; D is unresolved. Germline V gives CDR1 SGHTA, CDR2 FQGTGA. This CDR3 has 13 residues. CDR3: CASSLSAYNEQFF. The CDR3 nucleotides are TGTGCCAGCAGCTTATCTGCCTACAATGAGCAGTTCTTT.

This clonotype was counted only a few times. The chain carries TRBV27 and TRBJ1-1, with 10 bases lining up with TRBD1. The length of the CDR3 is 18 residues. The germline CDR1 and CDR2 sequences are MNHEY and SMNVEV (reference sequence). The junction had 12 bases not matched to a gene; V was cut back by 5 bases and J by 0 bases. In DNA form, the CDR3 reads TGTGCCAGCAGTCCCAGGGGACAGGGGAGGATCATGAACACTGAAGCTTTCTTT. This translates into CASSPRGQGRIMNTEAFF.

The rearrangement joins TRBV20-1 to TRBJ1-2; a weak D match, TRBD1 (5 bases). V shed 3 bases and J shed 7 bases, with 12 bases lying between them. The CDR3 has 12 amino acids. The germline V gene has CDR1 DFQATT and CDR2 SNEGSKA (reference sequence). The CDR3 protein is CSARTDRGGYTF. Written as DNA, the CDR3 is TGCAGTGCTAGGACAGATCGGGGTGGCTACACCTTC.

This clonotype has only a few counts. This rearrangement joins TRBV7-9 to TRBJ1-5, with D uncertain. The length of the CDR3 is 14 residues. The germline V gene has CDR1 SEHNR and CDR2 FQNEAQ (reference sequence). V shed 2 bases and J shed 3 bases, with 8 bases lying between them. CDR3 sequence (DNA): TGTGCCAGCAGCTTATACGACAACAATCAGCCCCAGCATTTT. It translates to CASSLYDNNQPQHF.

This clonotype was seen many times. The gene calls are TRBV27 and TRBJ2-1, with 9 bases lining up with TRBD2. V dropped 6 bases and J dropped 6; count of bases not matched to a gene: 9. Germline V gene lookup returns CDR1 MNHEY and CDR2 SMNVEV (reference sequence). This CDR3 comprises 15 residues. The CDR3 DNA follows: TGTGCCAGCAGCCCGGGGGGAGCGGGGGGCAATGAGCAGTTCTTC. Translated, it gives CASSPGGAGGNEQFF.

In its sample, this clonotype was seen many times. The CDR3: CSVVSGQASSYEQYF. CDR3 bases: TGCAGCGTTGTATCAGGACAGGCGAGCTCCTACGAGCAGTACTTC. The chain is built from TRBV29-1 and TRBJ2-7, with 7 positions matching TRBD1. The CDR3 is 15 residues long. The ends lost 4 bases at V and 0 bases at J; junction bases unmatched: 9. Germline assignment: CDR1 SQVTM and CDR2 ANQGSEA.

The chain joins TRBV2 to TRBJ2-7; TRBD1 matches at 11 bases. This CDR3 comprises 14 residues. Germline loops: CDR1 SNHLY, CDR2 FYNNEI. V shed 5 bases and J 3 bases; nucleotides not matched to a gene: 3. The CDR3 nucleotides are TGTGCCAGCAGTCCGGACAGGGGGCGCTACGAGCAGTACTTC. The encoded protein is CASSPDRGRYEQYF.

The table lists this clonotype with a few counts. The chain is built from TRBV11-2 and TRBJ1-1; possibly TRBD1 for D (5 bases). The CDR3 is 16 residues long. Per germline, CDR1 SGHAT and CDR2 FQNNGV. Trimming took off 0 bases at V and 6 bases at J, with 17 bases between the two ends. CDR3 sequence: CASSLDTFWGSPEAFF. The DNA for the CDR3 is TGTGCCAGCAGCTTAGATACATTCTGGGGCAGTCCTGAAGCTTTCTTT.

This clonotype was seen a few times. The chain couples TRBV5-4 to TRBJ2-7; 9 positions agree with TRBD1. The V segment lost 4 bases and the J segment 2 bases; nucleotides outside the gene matches: 4. The CDR3 has 14 amino acids. In germline, CDR1 is SGHNT, CDR2 YYREEE (reference sequence). The CDR3 nucleotides are TGTGCCAGCAGCACAGGGGGCGAGACCTACGAGCAGTACTTC. This encodes CASSTGGETYEQYF.